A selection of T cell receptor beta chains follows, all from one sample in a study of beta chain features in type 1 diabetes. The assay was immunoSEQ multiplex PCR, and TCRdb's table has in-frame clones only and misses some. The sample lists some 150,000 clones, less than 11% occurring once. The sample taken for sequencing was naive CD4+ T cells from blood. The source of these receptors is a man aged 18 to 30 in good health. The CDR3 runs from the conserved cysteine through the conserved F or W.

CASSLTGTGKALYGYTF	TRBV11-2	TRBJ1-2
CASSLRLVEKLFF	TRBV6-6	TRBJ1-4
CASSQTQKQETQYF	TRBV6-5	TRBJ2-5
CASSEDRGFSYNSPLHF	TRBV9	TRBJ1-6
CASRGTGNEQYF	TRBV7-2	TRBJ2-7
CASSLDNSNTEAFF	TRBV7-9	TRBJ1-1
CASSPGQASSYEQYF	TRBV18	TRBJ2-7
CASSFRDTYF	TRBV28	TRBJ2-5
CSATASYGYTF	TRBV29-1	TRBJ1-2
CASSLVAGTRETQYF	TRBV5-8	TRBJ2-5
CASSQRGGGYTF	TRBV6-5	TRBJ1-2
CASSITPGQAYEKLFF	TRBV19	TRBJ1-4
CASSATLTGTQPQHF	TRBV6-1	TRBJ1-5
CASSLLAGYQETQYF	TRBV7-2	TRBJ2-5
CASSPPQNSPLHF	TRBV28	TRBJ1-6
CASSHRTSSYNEQFF	TRBV6-5	TRBJ2-1
CASSPGQSTGANVLTF	TRBV7-2	TRBJ2-6
CASRRQGVRNYGYTF	TRBV6-5	TRBJ1-2
CASSSSPGAYEQYF	TRBV7-6	TRBJ2-7
CASKSGGGTVYEQYF	TRBV19	TRBJ2-7
CASSSRGGDQETQYF	TRBV27	TRBJ2-5
CASSTDRGRTGELFF	TRBV7-6	TRBJ2-2
CASSREPSQGAVHF	TRBV18	TRBJ1-5
CASSEVLGSDIQYF	TRBV2	TRBJ2-4
CASSPRLGGDQETQYF	TRBV7-9	TRBJ2-5
CASTHSGGRRTDTQYF	TRBV19	TRBJ2-3
CASSSDWSSYNSPLHF	TRBV5-4	TRBJ1-6
CASSSLNQPQHF	TRBV28	TRBJ1-5
CASSLNDRASTMNTEAFF	TRBV4-3	TRBJ1-1
CASSQTGLDNQPQHF	TRBV2	TRBJ1-5
CASSPPGQGTLSYEQYF	TRBV5-1	TRBJ2-7
CASSDQGTYGYTF	TRBV2	TRBJ1-2
CASSDRSTADTIYF	TRBV11-2	TRBJ1-3
CASSIDSYSNQPQHF	TRBV19	TRBJ1-5
CASSLLNEGGNQPQHF	TRBV18	TRBJ1-5
CAISPGQGGSYEQYF	TRBV10-3	TRBJ2-7
CASSEEVGLAEDYNEQFF	TRBV6-1	TRBJ2-1
CASSLQQGDGYTF	TRBV5-4	TRBJ1-2
CATSTEETQYF	TRBV15	TRBJ2-5
CASSNLAGVVETQYF	TRBV7-9	TRBJ2-5
CASRSQGATGELFF	TRBV6-5	TRBJ2-2
CASSLALNGYGYTF	TRBV5-1	TRBJ1-2
CASRSPGQGNTEAFF	TRBV28	TRBJ1-1
CASRNRDSQPQHF	TRBV2	TRBJ1-5
CASSREGSVYDTQYF	TRBV14	TRBJ2-3
CASSQITGAYEQYF	TRBV5-1	TRBJ2-7
CASRRLAGGISSYNEQFF	TRBV5-1	TRBJ2-1
CASSSGTKSDTQYF	TRBV5-4	TRBJ2-3